This T cell receptor beta chain derives from a study of blood T cell repertoires in COVID-19. For the study at large: T cells, B-cell-depleted T cells, or PBMCs provided the cDNA or gDNA that served as material.

Sequencing used immunoSEQ multiplex PCR; TCRdb keeps in-frame clones, though not all of them. The sample lists some 150,000 clones, 85% to 90% occurring once. The J segment lost 4 bases and the V segment lost 8 bases, leaving 10 bases of the junction unmatched. This CDR3 contains 15 residues. CDR1 is SNHLY and CDR2 is FYNNEI in the germline V gene. The chain couples TRBV2 to TRBJ1-5, with 8 positions matching TRBD1. This receptor was identified in an older woman with active COVID-19. The sequenced sample consisted of peripheral blood. CDR3 nucleotides: TGTGCCAGCGTGCGCGCGACAGGGGTAAATCAGCCCCAGCATTTT. Its protein is CASVRATGVNQPQHF.